This T cell receptor beta chain was identified in a study of T cell clusters in autoimmune cytopenias. Study-level results: Clustering suggested that physiological T cell clusters were missing in primary autoimmune cytopenia patients.

The CDR3 spans 14 residues. Per germline, CDR1 MNHEY and CDR2 SVGAGI. Each sample's input was around 270 ng genomic DNA, 38,000 or so genome equivalents. One tube held mixed TRB-A and TRB-B primer pools for touch-down PCR. TCRdb reprocessed the multiplex PCR reads, keeping one entry per CDR3 protein, no DNA. The sample includes 2,000 or so distinct CDR3 sequences. This clonotype is classed as medium-sized by frequency. The antigen is unknown. The sample was also linked to a second study, of T cell repertoires in aging, cancer and after chemotherapy.

The chain joins TRBV6-5 to TRBJ1-2; the TCRdb call, TRBD1, lacks DNA for checking. The specimen was peripheral blood. The sequence derives from a human donor with chronic lymphocytic leukemia. The CDR3 sequence: CASSRSGSNYGYTF.